Each of the 8 T cell receptor beta chains below was sequenced from the same sample in a study of blood T cells in healthy people across ages. Primers used in a second PCR of about 7 to 12 cycles were a sample-barcoded 5' primer and a J-beta primer mix. TCRdb reprocessed the 5' RACE reads with MiXCR, giving one entry per CDR3 protein. The sample contains approximately 1,000,000 distinct CDR3 sequences, 45% of which appear only once. The specimen was blood. The source is a woman aged 60-70 years in good health.

Comment on this clonotype: A read error may account for a junction end that differs from germline. The chain has TRBV19 and TRBJ2-7; 9 bases align to TRBD1. Germline V gives CDR1 LNHDA, CDR2 SQIVND (reference sequence). The CDR3 consists of 15 residues. CDR3 sequence (DNA): TGTGCCAGTAGACCACAGGGGGCGCTAGGCTACGAGCAGTGCTTC. Its protein is CASRPQGALGYEQCF.

This sequence joins TRBV15 and TRBJ1-2; no clear D. V was cut by 0 bases and J by 13 bases, with 12 bases left in between. The germline gives CDR1 LNHNV, CDR2 YYDKDF (reference sequence). The CDR3 spans 12 residues. The CDR3 protein is CATSRDLAEGTF. The CDR3, as DNA: TGTGCCACCAGCAGAGACCTGGCCGAGGGCACCTTC.

This clonotype was seen a handful of times. The chain carries TRBV7-6 and TRBJ2-4; D gene uncertain. The better agreement between TRBJ2-7 and the DNA end casts doubt on the J call. The CDR3 has 14 residues. Germline lookup yields CDR1 SGHVS and CDR2 FNYEAQ. DNA for the CDR3: TGTGCCAGCAGCCCCGCCCTTGCAGGCTACGAGCAGTACTTC. This sequence encodes CASSPALAGYEQYF.

The genes are TRBV6-2 or TRBV6-3 and TRBJ1-4; tentative D call: TRBD1 (6 bases). Germline V gene lookup returns CDR1 MNHEY and CDR2 SVGEGT. This CDR3 has 13 residues. V shed 9 bases and J shed 8 bases, with 16 bases lying between them. DNA for the CDR3: TGTGCCAGTAAGAGGGGGGCTAGAGAAAAACTGTTTTTT. Translated: CASKRGAREKLFF.

This clonotype was picked up many times. The rearrangement uses TRBV20-1 and TRBJ2-7; tentatively, D is TRBD2 (5 bases). Trimming pared 6 bases from V and 4 bases from J, leaving 13 bases between. There are 12 residues in the CDR3. Germline CDR1 DFQATT, CDR2 SNEGSKA (reference sequence). The CDR3 nucleotides are TGCAGTGCCCGGGGTGAGAGTTACGAGCAGTACTTC. Translation gives CSARGESYEQYF.

The gene calls are TRBV10-1 and TRBJ2-7; D ambiguous. The CDR3 has 16 residues. Trimming removed 3 bases from V and 1 base from J, with 16 bases in between. Germline CDR1 reads WNHNN; CDR2 reads SYGVQD (reference sequence). CDR3 protein: CASSELATSSSYEQYF. CDR3 in DNA: TGCGCCAGCAGTGAATTGGCAACCAGTTCTTCCTACGAGCAGTACTTC.

This clonotype was observed a few times. The V and J genes are TRBV20-1 and TRBJ2-3, with 8 nucleotides matching TRBD2. The germline V gene encodes CDR1 DFQATT and CDR2 SNEGSKA (reference sequence). Trimming took 6 bases from V and 1 from J; bases not matched to a gene: 6. CDR3 length equals 14 residues. The CDR3, as DNA: TGCAGTGCCCCCACTAGCGGCCGCACAGATACGCAGTATTTT. Its translation: CSAPTSGRTDTQYF.

The rearrangement joins TRBV6-2 or TRBV6-3 to TRBJ2-6, with 12 bases aligning to TRBD2. This CDR3 has 18 amino acids. CDR1 is MNHEY and CDR2 is SVGEGT in the germline V gene. Trimming removed 6 bases from V and 0 bases from J; junction bases left unmatched: 6. CDR3 DNA: TGTGCCAGCAGCACCGGGACTAGCGGGCTCTCTGGGGCCAACGTCCTGACTTTC. Protein sequence: CASSTGTSGLSGANVLTF.